Shown below are 7 T cell receptor beta chains from a single sample sequenced in a study of vaccination effects on CD4 cells after COVID-19. For these TCRs, the target antigens are not known. Sequencing was performed with immunoSEQ multiplex PCR; in TCRdb, only in-frame clones are kept and a portion is missing. This table holds 25,000 to 30,000 clones, more than 60% found once. After expansion with viral peptide pools in the ViraFEST assay, antigen-specific CD4+ T cells were sequenced. Subsequent to a culture period of under 11 days, CD4+ T cells were isolated. No vaccinee had earlier SARS-CoV-2 infection, and nucleocapsid antibodies were negative. The source material was CD4+ T cells from PBMCs cultured with SARS-CoV-2 spike peptides, sampled before COVID-19 vaccination. The receptors originated from a human donor who received a COVID-19 vaccine.

The rearrangement links TRBV14 to TRBJ2-2; no definite D call. Germline CDR1 reads SGHDN; CDR2 reads FVKESK. V lost 1 base and J lost 4, with 4 bases in between. The CDR3 runs to 13 residues. The CDR3 sequence: CASSQVGTGELFF. The CDR3, as DNA: TGTGCCAGCAGCCAAGTGGGCACCGGGGAGCTGTTTTTT.

V gene TRBV2 combines with J gene TRBJ1-1; 7 bases are a match to TRBD1. Germline CDR1 and CDR2: SNHLY and FYNNEI. This CDR3 region has 15 residues. J gave up 1 base and V 8 bases, and 10 bases lay outside the gene matches. The CDR3 DNA sequence: TGTGCCAGCGGGTCGGACAGGATGAAGAACACTGAAGCTTTCTTT. Its translation: CASGSDRMKNTEAFF.

This chain links TRBV12-3 or TRBV12-4 with TRBJ1-1, with 8 bases fitting TRBD1. CDR3 length: 12 amino acids. The junction had 2 bases not matched to a gene; V was cut back by 8 bases and J by 3 bases. The CDR3 loop reads CASQGAYTEAFF. CDR3 bases: TGTGCCAGCCAGGGGGCTTACACTGAAGCTTTCTTT.

Only a few counts were recorded for this clone. The V and J genes are TRBV4-2 and TRBJ1-2; D not certain. The CDR3 covers 15 residues. V was shortened by 0 bases and J by 2 bases, with 10 bases between the two germline ends. CDR1 and CDR2 from the germline V gene are LGHNA and YNFKEQ. CDR3 in DNA: TGTGCCAGCAGCCAAGATTTGACGAGGAACTATGGCTACACCTTC. This sequence encodes CASSQDLTRNYGYTF.

The rearrangement uses TRBV28 and TRBJ2-7; D perhaps matches TRBD2 (6 bases). The CDR3 has 15 residues. Germline CDR1 is MDHEN and CDR2 is SYDVKM. The germline V and J ends were trimmed by 5 bases and 5 bases, with 19 bases remaining between them. CDR3 sequence reads: CASSPDRGRQDEQYF. The CDR3 region has the DNA TGTGCCAGCAGTCCCGATCGAGGGAGGCAGGACGAGCAGTACTTC.

The chain has TRBV7-2 and TRBJ2-1; a weak D match, TRBD2 (6 bases). This CDR3 region has 19 residues. V gave up 5 bases and J gave up 3 bases, with 26 bases separating them. In germline, CDR1 is SGHTA, CDR2 FQGNSA. In DNA, the CDR3 is TGTGCCAGCAGCCGTCGGCCCTCCTCAGGAGGGAAGGGCTACAATGAGCAGTTCTTC. It encodes CASSRRPSSGGKGYNEQFF.

The V and J genes are TRBV10-3 and TRBJ1-4; no reliable D call. The ends were cut back, 3 bases at V and 8 bases at J, with 13 bases in the middle. Germline V gene sequence: CDR1 ENHRY, CDR2 SYGVKD. The CDR3 sequence is 14 residues long. DNA for the CDR3: TGTGCCATCAGTGACGGGCCGAGATACGAAAAACTGTTTTTT. It codes for CAISDGPRYEKLFF.